This TCR beta chain was recorded in a study of T cell clusters in autoimmune cytopenias. Each sample's input was 250 ng genomic DNA, 38,000 or so genome equivalents. Multiplex touch-down PCR amplified TRB using TRB-A and TRB-B pools in one tube. TCRdb reprocessed the multiplex PCR reads; each CDR3 protein has one entry and no DNA is given. The sample has some 8,300 distinct CDR3 sequences. This clonotype shows up as medium-sized (0.01 to 0.1%) by frequency. Germline values: CDR1 LNHDA, CDR2 SQIVND (reference sequence). The CDR3 contains 12 residues. The sequence derives from a human donor with an autoimmune cytopenia or autoimmune hepatitis (not recorded which). Sequencing input: peripheral blood. The chain combines TRBV19 with TRBJ2-7; TCRdb's D call, TRBD1, is unchecked because there is no DNA. The CDR3 loop reads CASSFTGGEQYF.